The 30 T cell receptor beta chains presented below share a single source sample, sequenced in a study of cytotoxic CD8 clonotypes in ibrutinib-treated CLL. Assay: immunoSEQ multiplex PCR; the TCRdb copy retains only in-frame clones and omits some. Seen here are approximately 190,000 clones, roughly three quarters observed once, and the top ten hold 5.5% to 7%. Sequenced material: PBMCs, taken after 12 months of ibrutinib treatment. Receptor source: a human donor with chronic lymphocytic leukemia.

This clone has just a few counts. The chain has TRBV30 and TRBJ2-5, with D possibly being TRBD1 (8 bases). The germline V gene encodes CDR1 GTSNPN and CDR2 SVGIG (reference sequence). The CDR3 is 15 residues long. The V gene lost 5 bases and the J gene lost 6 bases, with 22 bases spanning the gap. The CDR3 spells CAWDSGTQGGKTQYF. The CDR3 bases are TGTGCCTGGGATTCCGGGACACAGGGGGGGAAGACCCAGTACTTC.

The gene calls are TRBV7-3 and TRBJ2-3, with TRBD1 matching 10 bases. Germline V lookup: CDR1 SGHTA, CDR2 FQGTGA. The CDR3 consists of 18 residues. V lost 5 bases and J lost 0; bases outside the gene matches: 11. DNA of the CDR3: TGTGCCAGCAGCAAGACGGGACAGGGGCACTTAAGCACAGATACGCAGTATTTT. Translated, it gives CASSKTGQGHLSTDTQYF.

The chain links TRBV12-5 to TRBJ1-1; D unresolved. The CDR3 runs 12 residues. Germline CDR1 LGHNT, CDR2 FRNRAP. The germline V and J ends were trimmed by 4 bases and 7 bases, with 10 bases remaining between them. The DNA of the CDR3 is TGTGCTAGTGGTTCCAATATGGGTGAAGCTTTCTTT. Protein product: CASGSNMGEAFF.

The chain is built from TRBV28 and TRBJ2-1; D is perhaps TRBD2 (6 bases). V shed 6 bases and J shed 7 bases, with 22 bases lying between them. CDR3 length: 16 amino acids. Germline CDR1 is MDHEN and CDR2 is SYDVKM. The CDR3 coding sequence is TGTGCCAGCAGCCCCGGGACGGGAGTAATGGGGAATGAGCAGTTCTTC. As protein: CASSPGTGVMGNEQFF.

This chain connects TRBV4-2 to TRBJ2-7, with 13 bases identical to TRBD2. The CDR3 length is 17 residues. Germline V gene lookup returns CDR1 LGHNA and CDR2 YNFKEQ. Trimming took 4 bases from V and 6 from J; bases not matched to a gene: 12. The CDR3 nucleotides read TGTGCCAGCAGCCCACGGCACGGACTAGCGGGAGTAGGCGAGCAGTACTTC. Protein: CASSPRHGLAGVGEQYF.

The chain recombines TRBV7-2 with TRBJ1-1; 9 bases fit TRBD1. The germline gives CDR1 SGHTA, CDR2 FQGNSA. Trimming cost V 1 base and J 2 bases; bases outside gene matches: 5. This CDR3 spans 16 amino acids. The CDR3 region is CASSLDLGQGNTEAFF. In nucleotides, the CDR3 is TGTGCCAGCAGCTTAGATTTGGGACAGGGCAACACTGAAGCTTTCTTT.

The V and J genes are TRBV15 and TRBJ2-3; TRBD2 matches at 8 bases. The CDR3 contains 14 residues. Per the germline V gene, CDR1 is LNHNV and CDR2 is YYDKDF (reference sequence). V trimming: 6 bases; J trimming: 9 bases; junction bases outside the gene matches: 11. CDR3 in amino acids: CATSRVAGLPTQYF. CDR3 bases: TGTGCCACCAGTAGGGTAGCGGGACTCCCCACGCAGTATTTT.

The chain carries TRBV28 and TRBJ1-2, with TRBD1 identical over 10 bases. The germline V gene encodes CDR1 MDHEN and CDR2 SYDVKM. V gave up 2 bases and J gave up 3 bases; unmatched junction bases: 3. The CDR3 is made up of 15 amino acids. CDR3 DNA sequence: TGTGCCAGCAGTTTACTTGGGACAGGGGACTATGGCTACACCTTC. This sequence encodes CASSLLGTGDYGYTF.

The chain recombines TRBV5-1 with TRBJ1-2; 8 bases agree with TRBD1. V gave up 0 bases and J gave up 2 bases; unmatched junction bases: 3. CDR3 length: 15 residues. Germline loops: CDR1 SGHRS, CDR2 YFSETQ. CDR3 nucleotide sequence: TGCGCCAGCAGCTTGGGGGACAGGACGAACTATGGCTACACCTTC. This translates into CASSLGDRTNYGYTF.

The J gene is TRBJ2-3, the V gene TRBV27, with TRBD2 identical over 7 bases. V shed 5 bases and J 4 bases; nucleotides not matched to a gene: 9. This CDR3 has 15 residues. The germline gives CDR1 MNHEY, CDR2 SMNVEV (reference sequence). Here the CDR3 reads CASSPGLVQADTQYF. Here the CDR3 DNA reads TGTGCCAGCAGTCCCGGACTAGTCCAGGCAGATACGCAGTATTTT.

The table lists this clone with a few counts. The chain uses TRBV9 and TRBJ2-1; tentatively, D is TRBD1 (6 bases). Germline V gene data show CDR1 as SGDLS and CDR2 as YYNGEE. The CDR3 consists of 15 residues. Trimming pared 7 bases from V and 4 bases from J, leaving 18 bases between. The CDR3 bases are TGTGCCAGCGGCCGCCTGGACAGCTCTTACAATGAGCAGTTCTTC. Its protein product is CASGRLDSSYNEQFF.

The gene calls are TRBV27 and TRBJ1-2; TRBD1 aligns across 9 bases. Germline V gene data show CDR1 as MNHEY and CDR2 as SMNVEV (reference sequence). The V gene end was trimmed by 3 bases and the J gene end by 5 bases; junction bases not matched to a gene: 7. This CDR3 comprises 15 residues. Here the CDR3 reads CASSLTGGAGYGYTF. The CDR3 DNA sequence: TGTGCCAGCAGTTTGACAGGGGGTGCGGGTTATGGCTACACCTTC.

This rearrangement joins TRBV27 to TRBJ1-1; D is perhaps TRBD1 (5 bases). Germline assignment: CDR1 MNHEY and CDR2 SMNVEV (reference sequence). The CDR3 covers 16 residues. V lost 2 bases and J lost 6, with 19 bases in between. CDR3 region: CASSLGGAGLVAEAFF. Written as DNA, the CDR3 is TGTGCCAGCAGTTTAGGCGGGGCAGGGTTGGTCGCTGAAGCTTTCTTT.

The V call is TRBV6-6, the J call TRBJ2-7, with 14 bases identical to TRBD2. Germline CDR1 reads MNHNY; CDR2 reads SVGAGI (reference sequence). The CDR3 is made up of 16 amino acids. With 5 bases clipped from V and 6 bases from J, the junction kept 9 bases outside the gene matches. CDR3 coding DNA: TGTGCCAGCAGTCCTGGGACTAGCGGGGGTCAACGCGAGCAGTACTTC. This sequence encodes CASSPGTSGGQREQYF.

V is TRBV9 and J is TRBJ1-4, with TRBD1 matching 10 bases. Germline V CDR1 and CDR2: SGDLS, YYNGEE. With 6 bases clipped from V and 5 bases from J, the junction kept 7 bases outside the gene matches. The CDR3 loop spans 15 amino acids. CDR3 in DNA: TGTGCCAGCACCCGCGACAGGGGGCAAAATGAAAAACTGTTTTTT. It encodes CASTRDRGQNEKLFF.

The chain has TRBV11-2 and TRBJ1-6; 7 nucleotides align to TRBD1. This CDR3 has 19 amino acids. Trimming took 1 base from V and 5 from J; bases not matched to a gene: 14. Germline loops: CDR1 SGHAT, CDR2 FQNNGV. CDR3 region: CASSLGTGTAHANNSPLHF. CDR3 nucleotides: TGTGCCAGCAGCTTAGGGACCGGGACAGCTCACGCGAATAATTCACCCCTCCACTTT.

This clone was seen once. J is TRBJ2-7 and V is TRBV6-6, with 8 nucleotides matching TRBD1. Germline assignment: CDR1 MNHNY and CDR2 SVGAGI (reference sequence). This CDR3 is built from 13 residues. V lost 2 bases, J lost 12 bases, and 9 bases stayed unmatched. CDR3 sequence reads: CASSYGQTGAPYF. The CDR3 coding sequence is TGTGCCAGCAGTTACGGGCAGACAGGGGCCCCGTACTTC.

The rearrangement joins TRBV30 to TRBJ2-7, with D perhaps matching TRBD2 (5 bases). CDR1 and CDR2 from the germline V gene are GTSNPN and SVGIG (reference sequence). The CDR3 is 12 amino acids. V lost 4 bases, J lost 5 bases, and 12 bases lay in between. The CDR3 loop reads CAWNRRGHEQYF. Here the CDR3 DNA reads TGTGCCTGGAATCGGAGAGGGCACGAGCAGTACTTC.

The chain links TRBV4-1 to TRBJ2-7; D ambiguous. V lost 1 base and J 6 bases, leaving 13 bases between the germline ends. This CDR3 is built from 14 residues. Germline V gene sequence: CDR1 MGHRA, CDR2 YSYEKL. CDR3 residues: CASSQGGSVSEQYF. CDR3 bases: TGCGCCAGCAGCCAAGGTGGCAGCGTGTCCGAGCAGTACTTC.

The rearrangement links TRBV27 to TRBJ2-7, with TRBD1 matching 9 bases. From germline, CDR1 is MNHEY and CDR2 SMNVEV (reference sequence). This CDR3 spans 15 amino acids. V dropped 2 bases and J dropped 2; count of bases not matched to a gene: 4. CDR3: CASSLKGQGTYEQYF. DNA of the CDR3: TGTGCCAGCAGTTTAAAGGGACAGGGTACCTACGAGCAGTACTTC.

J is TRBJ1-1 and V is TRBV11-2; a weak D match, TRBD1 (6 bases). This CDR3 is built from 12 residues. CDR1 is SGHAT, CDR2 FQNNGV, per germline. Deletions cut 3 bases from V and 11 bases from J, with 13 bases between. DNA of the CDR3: TGTGCCAGCAGCTTTGGGGGCCCCCAGGCTTTCTTT. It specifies CASSFGGPQAFF.

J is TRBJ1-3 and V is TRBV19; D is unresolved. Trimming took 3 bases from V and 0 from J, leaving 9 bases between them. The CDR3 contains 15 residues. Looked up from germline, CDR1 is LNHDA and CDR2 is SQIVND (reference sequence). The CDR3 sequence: CASSIVSHSGNTIYF. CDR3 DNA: TGTGCCAGTAGTATTGTCAGTCACTCTGGAAACACCATATATTTT. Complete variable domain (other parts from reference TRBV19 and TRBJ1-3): DGGITQSPKYLFRKEGQNVTLSCEQNLNHDAMYWYRQDPGQGLRLIYYSQIVNDFQKGDIAEGYSVSREKKESFPLTVTSAQKNPTAFYLCASSIVSHSGNTIYFGEGSWLTVV.

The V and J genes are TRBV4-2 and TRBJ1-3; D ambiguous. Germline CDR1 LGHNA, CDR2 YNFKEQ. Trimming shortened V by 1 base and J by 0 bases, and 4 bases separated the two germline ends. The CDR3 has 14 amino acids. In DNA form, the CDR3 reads TGTGCCAGCAGCCAAGGGGACTCTGGAAACACCATATATTTT. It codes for CASSQGDSGNTIYF.

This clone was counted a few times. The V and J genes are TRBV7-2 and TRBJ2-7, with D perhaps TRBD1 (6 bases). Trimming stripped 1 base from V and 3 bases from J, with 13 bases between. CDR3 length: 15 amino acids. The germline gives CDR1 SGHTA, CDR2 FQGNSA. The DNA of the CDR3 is TGTGCCAGCAGCTTAGGCCCAGGGGTTGGCTACGAGCAGTACTTC. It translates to CASSLGPGVGYEQYF.

The CDR3 DNA follows: TGTGCCTGGAGGGTCCAACTAAACACTGAAGCTTTCTTT. Translating it yields CAWRVQLNTEAFF. The chain has TRBV30 and TRBJ1-1; D not resolved. The CDR3 spans 13 residues. Trimming pared 3 bases from V and 2 bases from J, leaving 10 bases between. CDR1 GTSNPN and CDR2 SVGIG come from the germline V gene (reference sequence).

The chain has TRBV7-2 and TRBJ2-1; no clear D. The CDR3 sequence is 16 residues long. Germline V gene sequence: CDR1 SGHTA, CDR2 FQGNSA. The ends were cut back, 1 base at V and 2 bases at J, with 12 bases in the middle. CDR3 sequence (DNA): TGTGCCAGCAGCTTAGAAGTCGGTCTGGCCTACAATGAGCAGTTCTTC. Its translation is CASSLEVGLAYNEQFF. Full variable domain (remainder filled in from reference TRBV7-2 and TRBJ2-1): GAGVSQSPSNKVTEKGKDVELRCDPISGHTALYWYRQSLGQGLEFLIYFQGNSAPDKSGLPSDRFSAERTGGSVSTLTIQRTQQEDSAVYLCASSLEVGLAYNEQFFGPGTRLTVL.

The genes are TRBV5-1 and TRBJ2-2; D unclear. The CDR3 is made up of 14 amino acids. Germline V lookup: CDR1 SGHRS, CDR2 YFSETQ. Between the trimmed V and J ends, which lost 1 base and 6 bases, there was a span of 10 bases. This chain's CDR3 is CASSLSGNPGELFF. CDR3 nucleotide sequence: TGCGCCAGCAGCTTGTCTGGCAACCCCGGGGAGCTGTTTTTT.

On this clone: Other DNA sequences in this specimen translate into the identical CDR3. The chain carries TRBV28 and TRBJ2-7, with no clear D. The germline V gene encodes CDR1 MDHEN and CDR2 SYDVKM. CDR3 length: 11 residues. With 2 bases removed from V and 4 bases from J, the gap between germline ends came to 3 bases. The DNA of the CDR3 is TGTGCCAGCAGTTTAGGGTACGAGCAGTACTTC. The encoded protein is CASSLGYEQYF.

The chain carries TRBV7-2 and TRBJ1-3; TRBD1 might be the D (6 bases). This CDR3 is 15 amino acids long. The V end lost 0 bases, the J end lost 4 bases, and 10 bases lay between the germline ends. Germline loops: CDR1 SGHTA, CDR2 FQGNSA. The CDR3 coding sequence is TGTGCCAGCAGCTTAGCCGGGACAAGGGGAAACACCATATATTTT. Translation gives CASSLAGTRGNTIYF.

CDR3 amino acids: CASSLIGIGNEKLFF. Here the CDR3 DNA reads TGCGCCAGCAGCTTGATTGGAATCGGGAATGAAAAACTGTTTTTT. The rearrangement uses TRBV5-1 and TRBJ1-4; no reliable D call. Deletions cut 1 base from V and 5 bases from J, with 12 bases between. The CDR3 spans 15 residues. Germline assignment: CDR1 SGHRS and CDR2 YFSETQ.